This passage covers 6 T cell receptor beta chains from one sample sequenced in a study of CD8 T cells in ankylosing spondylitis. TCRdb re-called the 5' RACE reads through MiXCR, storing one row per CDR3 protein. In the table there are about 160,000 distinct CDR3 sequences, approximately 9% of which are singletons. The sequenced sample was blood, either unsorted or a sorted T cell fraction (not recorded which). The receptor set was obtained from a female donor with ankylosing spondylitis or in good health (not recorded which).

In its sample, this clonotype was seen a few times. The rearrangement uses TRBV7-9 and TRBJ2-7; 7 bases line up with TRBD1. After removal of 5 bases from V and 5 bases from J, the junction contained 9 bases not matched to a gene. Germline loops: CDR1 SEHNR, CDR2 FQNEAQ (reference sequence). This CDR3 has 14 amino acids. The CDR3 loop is CASSRGQVGHEQYF. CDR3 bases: TGTGCCAGCAGCCGCGGACAGGTCGGCCACGAGCAGTACTTC.

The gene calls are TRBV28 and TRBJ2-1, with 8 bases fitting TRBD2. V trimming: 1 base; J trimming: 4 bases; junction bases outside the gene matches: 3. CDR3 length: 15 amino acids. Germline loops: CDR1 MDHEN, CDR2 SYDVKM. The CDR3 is CASSLSGGEYNEQFF. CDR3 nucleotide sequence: TGTGCCAGCAGTTTATCGGGAGGGGAATACAATGAGCAGTTCTTC. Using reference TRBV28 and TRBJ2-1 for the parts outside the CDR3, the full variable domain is DVKVTQSSRYLVKRTGEKVFLECVQDMDHENMFWYRQDPGLGLRLIYFSYDVKMKEKGDIPEGYSVSREKKERFSLILESASTNQTSMYLCASSLSGGEYNEQFFGPGTRLTVL.

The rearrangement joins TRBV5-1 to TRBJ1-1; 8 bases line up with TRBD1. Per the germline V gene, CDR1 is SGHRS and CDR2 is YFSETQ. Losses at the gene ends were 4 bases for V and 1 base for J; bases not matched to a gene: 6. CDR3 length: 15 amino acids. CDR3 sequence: CASSPDRGRNTEAFF. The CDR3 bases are TGCGCCAGCAGCCCTGACAGGGGAAGGAACACTGAAGCTTTCTTT.

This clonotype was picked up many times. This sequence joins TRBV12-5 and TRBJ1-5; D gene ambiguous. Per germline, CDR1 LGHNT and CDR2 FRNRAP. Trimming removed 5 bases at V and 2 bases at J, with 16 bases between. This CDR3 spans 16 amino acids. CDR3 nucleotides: TGTGCTAGTGGTCCCCTTTTAGGACTCGGCAATCAGCCCCAGCATTTT. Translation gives CASGPLLGLGNQPQHF.

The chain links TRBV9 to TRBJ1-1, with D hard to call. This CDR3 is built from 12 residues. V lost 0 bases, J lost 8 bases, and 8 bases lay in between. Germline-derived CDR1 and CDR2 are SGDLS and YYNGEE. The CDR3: CASSVDNGEAFF. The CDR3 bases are TGTGCCAGCAGCGTAGATAATGGGGAAGCTTTCTTT.

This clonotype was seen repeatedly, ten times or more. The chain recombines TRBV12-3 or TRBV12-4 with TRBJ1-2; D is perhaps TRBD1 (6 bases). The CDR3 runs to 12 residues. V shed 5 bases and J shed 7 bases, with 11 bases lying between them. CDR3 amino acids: CASSEQGPGYTF. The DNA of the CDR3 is TGTGCCAGCAGTGAACAGGGTCCTGGCTACACCTTC.